Listed below are T cell receptor beta chains from one sample, sequenced in a study of CD8 T cells in ankylosing spondylitis. One entry per CDR3 protein, called by TCRdb with MiXCR from the 5' RACE reads. The sample carries roughly 230,000 distinct CDR3 sequences, 15% to 20% recorded once. The material sequenced was blood, either unsorted or a sorted T cell fraction (not recorded which). All receptors come from a male donor with ankylosing spondylitis or in good health (not recorded which). The CDR3 runs from the conserved cysteine through the conserved F or W. D genes are given only for firm matches. Rows give clone size only sometimes, using once, few, many, or a class for an expanded clone.

clone_size,d_call,v_call,j_call,cdr3_nt,cdr3_aa
few,.,TRBV10-3,TRBJ1-5,TGTGCCATCCAGGGGCCCAATCAGCCCCAGCATTTT,CAIQGPNQPQHF
.,.,TRBV4-1,TRBJ2-5,TGCGCCAGCAGCGAAATCGCTAGTAAAGAGACCCAGTACTTC,CASSEIASKETQYF
.,TRBD2,TRBV20-1,TRBJ2-3,TGCAGTGCTAGAGAACTAGCGGGGACGCAGTATTTT,CSARELAGTQYF
many,TRBD1,TRBV29-1,TRBJ2-1,TGCAGCGTGGAGACAGGGAGCTCCTACAATGAGCAGTTCTTC,CSVETGSSYNEQFF
many,TRBD1,TRBV29-1,TRBJ2-1,TGCAGCGTTGAGGACAGGTACAATGAGCAGTTCTTC,CSVEDRYNEQFF
once,.,TRBV7-9,TRBJ1-1,TGTGCCAGCACGACAGCGAACACTGAAGCTTTCTTT,CASTTANTEAFF
.,TRBD2,TRBV10-3,TRBJ2-7,TGTGCCACCACGCCGGGACTAGCGGGAGAGGGGACCTACGAGCAGTACTTC,CATTPGLAGEGTYEQYF
few,TRBD1,TRBV6-5,TRBJ2-7,TGTGCCAGCAGTTACTCGACAGGGAGCTCCTACGAGCAGTACTTC,CASSYSTGSSYEQYF
.,TRBD2,TRBV29-1,TRBJ2-2,TGCAGCGTTGAACTAGCGGATACGAACACCGGGGAGCTGTTTTTT,CSVELADTNTGELFF
.,TRBD1,TRBV5-1,TRBJ2-2,TGCGCCACTCCCCGACAGGGCTCCGGGGAGCTGTTTTTT,CATPRQGSGELFF
few,.,TRBV6-1,TRBJ2-5,TGTGCCAGCAGTCCAAGGGGGTTTGAGGAGACCCAGTACTTC,CASSPRGFEETQYF
.,.,TRBV12-3/TRBV12-4,TRBJ2-5,TGTGCCAGCAGCCCAGATCCGGGACTCGATTACCAAGAGACCCAGTACTTC,CASSPDPGLDYQETQYF
few,.,TRBV12-3/TRBV12-4,TRBJ2-6,TGTGCCAGCACTCTAGGCTCTGGGGCCAACGTCCTGACTTTC,CASTLGSGANVLTF
.,TRBD1,TRBV4-1,TRBJ2-3,TGCGCCAGCAGCCAAGGAAGGACAGGGCCAGATACGCAGTATTTT,CASSQGRTGPDTQYF
few,.,TRBV5-6,TRBJ2-1,TGTGCCAGCAGCCGGGGTCCCTCCTACAATGAGCAGTTCTTC,CASSRGPSYNEQFF
.,TRBD1,TRBV24-1,TRBJ2-1,TGTGCCACCAGTTTCCTCTCGGGACAGGGGGCGGATGAGCAGTTCTTC,CATSFLSGQGADEQFF
many,TRBD1,TRBV11-2,TRBJ1-1,TGTGCCAGCAGATCCTCCCCAGGGGGGATGAACACTGAAGCTTTCTTT,CASRSSPGGMNTEAFF